These 20 T cell receptor beta chains were all obtained from the same sample, sequenced in a study of T cells after yellow fever vaccination. TCRdb used MiXCR to reprocess the 5' RACE reads, holding one entry per CDR3 protein. The repertoire holds fewer than 450,000 distinct CDR3 sequences, with about 4% as singletons. The material sequenced was PBMCs, taken 5 days after the yellow fever booster vaccination. All receptors come from a man aged 18 to 30 who received the YFV17D yellow fever vaccine.

In its sample, this clonotype was seen a few times. The CDR3 region is CSARDLRTLPSGELFF. The CDR3 nucleotides are TGCAGTGCTAGAGATCTCCGGACACTCCCATCGGGGGAGCTGTTTTTT. The V gene is TRBV20-1, the J gene TRBJ2-2, with a weak D call TRBD1 (5 bases). CDR3 length equals 16 residues. V lost 0 bases and J lost 8, with 19 bases in between. Looked up from germline, CDR1 is DFQATT and CDR2 is SNEGSKA (reference sequence).

This clonotype was detected a few times. V gene TRBV25-1 combines with J gene TRBJ2-2; D might be TRBD1 (6 bases). The V gene lost 2 bases and the J gene lost 4 bases, with 14 bases spanning the gap. CDR3 length equals 16 residues. Per the germline V gene, CDR1 is MGHDK and CDR2 is SYGVNS. The CDR3 loop reads CASSELIQGSTGELFF. DNA for the CDR3: TGTGCCAGCAGTGAACTTATACAGGGCAGCACCGGGGAGCTGTTTTTT.

This clonotype has at least ten counts. J is TRBJ2-5 and V is TRBV7-9; D call uncertain. This CDR3 has 13 amino acids. V shed 8 bases and J shed 2 bases, with 12 bases lying between them. Germline V gives CDR1 SEHNR, CDR2 FQNEAQ (reference sequence). In nucleotides, the CDR3 is TGTGCCAGCCGACCGGACCTTCAAGAGACCCAGTACTTC. It is translated as CASRPDLQETQYF.

V is TRBV12-5 and J is TRBJ2-1, with D hard to call. Per germline, CDR1 LGHNT and CDR2 FRNRAP. Trimming removed 1 base from V and 5 bases from J, with 3 bases in between. The CDR3 runs to 12 residues. The CDR3 spells CASGLGDNEQFF. CDR3 coding DNA: TGTGCTAGTGGTTTGGGGGACAATGAGCAGTTCTTC.

The chain carries TRBV4-3 and TRBJ2-4, with 10 nucleotides matching TRBD2. Germline V gives CDR1 LGHNA, CDR2 YSLEER. The ends lost 0 bases at V and 0 bases at J; junction bases unmatched: 8. The CDR3 contains 19 residues. The CDR3 DNA sequence: TGCGCCAGCAGCCAAGACCCCCCTAGCGGGGGAGTAGCCAAAAACATTCAGTACTTC. Translating it yields CASSQDPPSGGVAKNIQYF.

With regard to this clonotype: A much larger clonotype is one base distant, so this may be a read error. The chain recombines TRBV20-1 with TRBJ2-6, with 10 bases that match TRBD1. The CDR3 loop spans 15 amino acids. Germline loops: CDR1 DFQATT, CDR2 SNEGSKA (reference sequence). CDR3 DNA: TGCAGTGCGAGACAGGGGGCCTCTGGGGCCTACGTCCTGACTTTC. It encodes CSARQGASGAYVLTF.

With regard to this clonotype: A much bigger clone sits one base away, suggesting this may be a read error. CDR3 region: CASSLNGEATGELFF. Here the CDR3 DNA reads TGTGCCAGCAGCTTAAACGGGGAGGCCACCGGGGAGCTGTTTTTT. The chain carries TRBV5-4 and TRBJ2-2; D may be TRBD2 (6 bases). From germline, CDR1 is SGHNT and CDR2 YYREEE (reference sequence). The CDR3 is 15 amino acids. Trimming stripped 2 bases from V and 4 bases from J, with 12 bases between.

This clonotype turned up a few times. The V gene is TRBV7-9, the J gene TRBJ1-2; D is uncertain. Germline assignment: CDR1 SEHNR and CDR2 FQNEAQ (reference sequence). This CDR3 is built from 13 residues. The V end was cut by 2 bases, the J end by 7 bases, with 11 bases between. The CDR3 DNA sequence: TGTGCCAGCAGCTTACGAGGGATAGTTGGCTACACCTTC. This codes for CASSLRGIVGYTF. The full variable domain, in which reference TRBV7-9 and TRBJ1-2 provide the parts outside the CDR3, is DTGVSQNPRHKITKRGQNVTFRCDPISEHNRLYWYRQTLGQGPEFLTYFQNEAQLEKSRLLSDRFSAERPKGSFSTLEIQRTEQGDSAMYLCASSLRGIVGYTFGSGTRLTVV.

This clonotype was observed a handful of times. The V call is TRBV5-5, the J call TRBJ1-2; D remains unclear. Germline CDR1 is SGHKS and CDR2 is YYEKEE (reference sequence). This CDR3 has 13 amino acids. V was shortened by 1 base and J by 4 bases, with 8 bases between the two germline ends. DNA for the CDR3: TGTGCCAGCAGCTTGTCAGACGTCTATGGCTACACCTTC. It is translated as CASSLSDVYGYTF.

The rearrangement links TRBV7-9 to TRBJ1-2; 7 nucleotides agree with TRBD1. The J segment lost 7 bases and the V segment lost 4 bases, leaving 9 bases of the junction unmatched. Looked up from germline, CDR1 is SEHNR and CDR2 is FQNEAQ (reference sequence). This CDR3 spans 14 amino acids. CDR3 in amino acids: CASSSYIGGSGYTF. CDR3 nucleotides: TGTGCCAGCAGCTCCTATATAGGGGGCAGTGGCTACACCTTC.

There are many counts of this clonotype. The V and J genes are TRBV7-3 and TRBJ1-2, with D unresolved. The CDR3 has 13 residues. Trimming took 3 bases from V and 7 from J, leaving 12 bases between them. Looked up from germline, CDR1 is SGHTA and CDR2 is FQGTGA. The CDR3 spells CASSFSRESGYTF. The DNA of the CDR3 is TGTGCCAGCAGCTTTTCGCGAGAGAGTGGCTACACCTTC.

This chain joins TRBV7-2 and TRBJ2-7; D tentatively reads TRBD1 or TRBD2 (5 bases each). The V gene's germline CDR1 is SGHTA and CDR2 FQGNSA. With 1 base removed from V and 3 bases from J, the gap between germline ends came to 10 bases. The CDR3 contains 14 residues. The CDR3 nucleotides are TGTGCCAGCAGCTTAGGAGGGGTTAACTACGAGCAGTACTTC. Amino acid sequence: CASSLGGVNYEQYF.

This clonotype was observed a few times. The CDR3 protein is CSALGQANTEAFF. The CDR3 nucleotides are TGCAGCGCTCTGGGACAAGCGAACACTGAAGCTTTCTTT. The V and J genes are TRBV29-1 and TRBJ1-1, with a tentative D call TRBD1 (6 bases). Germline V CDR1 and CDR2: SQVTM, ANQGSEA. The CDR3 sequence is 13 residues long. Trimming took off 7 bases at V and 1 base at J, with 13 bases between the two ends.

In its sample, this clonotype was seen many times. V and J are TRBV12-3 or TRBV12-4 and TRBJ1-5, with 9 bases that match TRBD1. After removal of 3 bases from V and 4 bases from J, the junction contained 4 bases not matched to a gene. The CDR3 contains 15 residues. CDR3 sequence reads: CASSFGTGMNQPQHF. The CDR3 DNA reads TGTGCCAGCAGTTTTGGGACAGGGATGAATCAGCCCCAGCATTTT.

The chain has TRBV7-2 and TRBJ2-5, with 7 bases lining up with TRBD1. Germline CDR1 and CDR2: SGHTA and FQGNSA. J was trimmed by 12 bases and V by 1 base; bases with no gene match: 8. This CDR3 region has 13 residues. This CDR3 is CASSLEYRGGEYF. The DNA for the CDR3 is TGTGCCAGCAGCTTAGAGTACAGGGGCGGAGAGTACTTC. Full variable domain (outside the CDR3, taken from reference TRBV7-2 and TRBJ2-5): GAGVSQSPSNKVTEKGKDVELRCDPISGHTALYWYRQSLGQGLEFLIYFQGNSAPDKSGLPSDRFSAERTGGSVSTLTIQRTQQEDSAVYLCASSLEYRGGEYFGPGTRLLVL.

This clonotype has ten or more counts. J is TRBJ2-1 and V is TRBV11-2, with TRBD2 matching 15 bases. Germline V gives CDR1 SGHAT, CDR2 FQNNGV. With V trimmed by 5 bases and J by 9 bases, 8 bases remained unmatched. The CDR3 is 16 residues long. The CDR3 coding sequence is TGTGCCAGCAGCCATATCCCGGGACTAGCGGGGGGTGAGCAGTTCTTC. Its protein is CASSHIPGLAGGEQFF.

The chain links TRBV6-5 to TRBJ2-6; TRBD2 matches at 11 bases. The CDR3 runs to 16 residues. J was trimmed by 4 bases and V by 4 bases; bases with no gene match: 3. CDR1 is MNHEY and CDR2 is SVGAGI in the germline V gene. This chain's CDR3 is CASSLAGGLGANVLTF. CDR3 nucleotides: TGTGCCAGCAGTTTAGCGGGGGGGCTAGGGGCCAACGTCCTGACTTTC.

This clonotype showed up many times. The rearrangement uses TRBV7-8 and TRBJ2-7; D uncertain. V was pared by 4 bases and J by 7 bases, with 8 bases between. The germline CDR1 and CDR2 sequences are SGHVS and FQNEAQ. The CDR3 extends over 11 amino acids. DNA for the CDR3: TGTGCCAGCAGCTGGAATTTAGAGCAGTACTTC. Translated: CASSWNLEQYF.

The chain uses TRBV6-1 and TRBJ1-3, with D possibly matching TRBD1 (6 bases). The V and J ends lost 7 bases and 0 bases respectively, with 19 bases between them. In germline, CDR1 is MNHNS, CDR2 SASEGT. This CDR3 contains 17 residues. The CDR3 sequence is CASIKRGGLDSGNTIYF. CDR3 DNA sequence: TGTGCCAGCATCAAGAGGGGGGGACTCGACTCTGGAAACACCATATATTTT.

This clonotype occurred many times. V and J are TRBV9 and TRBJ1-5; no clear D gene. Germline V lookup: CDR1 SGDLS, CDR2 YYNGEE. The CDR3 consists of 13 residues. V shed 0 bases and J shed 1 base, with 2 bases lying between them. CDR3 loop: CASSVESNQPQHF. The CDR3 nucleotides read TGTGCCAGCAGCGTAGAGAGCAATCAGCCCCAGCATTTT. The full variable domain, rest sourced from reference TRBV9 and TRBJ1-5, is DSGVTQTPKHLITATGQRVTLRCSPRSGDLSVYWYQQSLDQGLQFLIQYYNGEERAKGNILERFSAQQFPDLHSELNLSSLELGDSALYFCASSVESNQPQHFGDGTRLSIL.